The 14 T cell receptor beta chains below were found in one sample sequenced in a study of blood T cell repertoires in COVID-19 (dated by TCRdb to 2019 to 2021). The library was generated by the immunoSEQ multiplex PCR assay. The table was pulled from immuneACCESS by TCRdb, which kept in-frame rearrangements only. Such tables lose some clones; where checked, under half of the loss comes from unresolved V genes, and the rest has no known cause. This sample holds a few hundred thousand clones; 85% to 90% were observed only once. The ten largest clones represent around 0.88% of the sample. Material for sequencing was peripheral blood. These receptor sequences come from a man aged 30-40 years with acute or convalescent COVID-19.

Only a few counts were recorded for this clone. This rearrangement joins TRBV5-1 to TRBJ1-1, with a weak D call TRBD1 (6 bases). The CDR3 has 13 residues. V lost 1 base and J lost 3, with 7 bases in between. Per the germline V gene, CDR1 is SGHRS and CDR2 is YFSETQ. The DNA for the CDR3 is TGCGCCAGCAGCTTGAAGGGGGACACTGAAGCTTTCTTT. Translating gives CASSLKGDTEAFF.

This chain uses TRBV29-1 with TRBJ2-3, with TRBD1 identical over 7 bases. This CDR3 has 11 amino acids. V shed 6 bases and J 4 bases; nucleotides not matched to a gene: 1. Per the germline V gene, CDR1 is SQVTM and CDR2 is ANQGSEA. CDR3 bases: TGCAGCGTAGACAGGGCAGATACGCAGTATTTT. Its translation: CSVDRADTQYF.

The CDR3 loop is CASRYTGLSEAFF. CDR3 sequence (DNA): TGTGCCAGCAGATATACAGGGTTAAGTGAAGCTTTCTTT. The rearrangement joins TRBV12-3 or TRBV12-4 to TRBJ1-1; TRBD1 might be the D (6 bases). The CDR3 length is 13 residues. The V end was cut by 6 bases, the J end by 7 bases, with 15 bases between.

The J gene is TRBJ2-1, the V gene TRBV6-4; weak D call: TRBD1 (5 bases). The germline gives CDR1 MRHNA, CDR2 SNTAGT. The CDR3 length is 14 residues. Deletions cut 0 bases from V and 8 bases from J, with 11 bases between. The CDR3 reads CASSDSYRIDEQFF. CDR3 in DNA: TGTGCCAGCAGTGACTCGTACAGGATAGATGAGCAGTTCTTC.

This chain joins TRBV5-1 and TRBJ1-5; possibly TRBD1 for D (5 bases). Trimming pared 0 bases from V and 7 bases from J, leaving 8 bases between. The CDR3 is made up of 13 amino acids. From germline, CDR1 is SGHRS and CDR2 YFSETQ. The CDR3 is CASSLEGFQPQHF. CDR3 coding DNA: TGCGCCAGCAGCTTGGAGGGGTTCCAGCCCCAGCATTTT. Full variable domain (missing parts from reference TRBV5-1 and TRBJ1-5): KAGVTQTPRYLIKTRGQQVTLSCSPISGHRSVSWYQQTPGQGLQFLFEYFSETQRNKGNFPGRFSGRQFSNSRSEMNVSTLELGDSALYLCASSLEGFQPQHFGDGTRLSIL.

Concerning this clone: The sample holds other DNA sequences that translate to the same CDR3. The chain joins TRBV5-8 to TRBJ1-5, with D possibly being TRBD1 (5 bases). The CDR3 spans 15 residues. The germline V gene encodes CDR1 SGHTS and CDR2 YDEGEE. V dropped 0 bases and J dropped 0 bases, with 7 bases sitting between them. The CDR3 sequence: CASSLAGYSNQPQHF. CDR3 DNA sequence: TGTGCCAGCAGCTTGGCAGGGTATAGCAATCAGCCCCAGCATTTT.

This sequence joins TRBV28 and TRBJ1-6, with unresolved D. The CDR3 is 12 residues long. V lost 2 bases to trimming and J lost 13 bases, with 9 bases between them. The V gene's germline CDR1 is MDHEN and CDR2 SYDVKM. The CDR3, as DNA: TGTGCCAGCAGTTTACGTCAGCGGCCCCTCCACTTT. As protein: CASSLRQRPLHF.

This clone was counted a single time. The CDR3 reads CASKDRESWYGYTF. The CDR3 nucleotides are TGTGCCAGCAAGGACAGGGAGTCCTGGTATGGCTACACCTTC. This chain links TRBV6-5 with TRBJ1-2, with 8 bases identical to TRBD1. The ends lost 7 bases at V and 5 bases at J; junction bases unmatched: 9. The germline V gene encodes CDR1 MNHEY and CDR2 SVGAGI. This CDR3 has 14 amino acids.

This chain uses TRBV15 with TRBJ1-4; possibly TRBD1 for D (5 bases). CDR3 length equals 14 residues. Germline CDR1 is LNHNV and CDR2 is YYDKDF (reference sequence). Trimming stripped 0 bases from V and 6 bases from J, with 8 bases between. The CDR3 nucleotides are TGTGCCACCAGCAGAGATGGAGGGGATGAAAAACTGTTTTTT. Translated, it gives CATSRDGGDEKLFF.

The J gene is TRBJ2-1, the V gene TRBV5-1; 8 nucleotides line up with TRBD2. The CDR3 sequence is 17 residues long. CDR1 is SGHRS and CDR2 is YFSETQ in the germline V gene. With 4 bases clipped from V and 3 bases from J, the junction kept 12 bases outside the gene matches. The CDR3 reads CASSPQTRLAGYNEQFF. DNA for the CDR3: TGCGCCAGCAGCCCACAAACGAGGCTAGCGGGCTACAATGAGCAGTTCTTC.

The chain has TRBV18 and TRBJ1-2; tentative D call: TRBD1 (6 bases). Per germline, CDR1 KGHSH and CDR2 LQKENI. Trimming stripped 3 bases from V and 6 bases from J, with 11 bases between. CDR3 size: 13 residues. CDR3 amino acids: CASSPGQTHGYTF. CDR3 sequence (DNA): TGTGCCAGCTCACCCGGACAGACACATGGCTACACCTTC.

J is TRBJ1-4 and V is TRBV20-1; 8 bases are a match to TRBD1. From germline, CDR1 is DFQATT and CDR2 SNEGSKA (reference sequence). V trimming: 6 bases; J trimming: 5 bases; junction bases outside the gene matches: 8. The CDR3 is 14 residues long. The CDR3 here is CSASRGQANEKLFF. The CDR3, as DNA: TGCAGTGCCAGTCGGGGACAGGCGAATGAAAAACTGTTTTTT.

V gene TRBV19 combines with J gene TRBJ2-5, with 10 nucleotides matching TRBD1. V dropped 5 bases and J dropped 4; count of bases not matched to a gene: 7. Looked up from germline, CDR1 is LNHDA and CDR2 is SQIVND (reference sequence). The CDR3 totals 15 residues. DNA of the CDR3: TGTGCCAGTAGTCCGGACAGGGGGTTCCGAGAGACCCAGTACTTC. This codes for CASSPDRGFRETQYF.

CDR3 DNA: TGTGCCAGCAGTTACTCAGCCGGGACAGGGTACTACGAGCAGTACTTC. Translation: CASSYSAGTGYYEQYF. The chain couples TRBV6-5 to TRBJ2-7; 9 nucleotides match TRBD1. V was clipped by 0 bases and J by 3 bases; unmatched bases: 6. Per the germline V gene, CDR1 is MNHEY and CDR2 is SVGAGI. The CDR3 covers 16 residues.